Each of the 18 T cell receptor beta chains below was sequenced from the same sample in a study of blood T cell repertoires in COVID-19. The protocol was immunoSEQ multiplex PCR, while the TCRdb copy is restricted to in-frame clones and leaves out a portion. The repertoire has roughly 250,000 clones, approximately 83% of them found once; the top ten carry more than 15%. The sample was peripheral blood. These TCRs come from a person aged 70 to 79 with COVID-19, enrolled during active disease.

DNA of the CDR3: TGTGCCAGCAGTTTTGCAGCGGAGGTCCCCTCCTACGAGCAGTACTTC. Its translation: CASSFAAEVPSYEQYF. The chain couples TRBV28 to TRBJ2-7; D perhaps matches TRBD2 (5 bases). The CDR3 spans 16 residues. V lost 3 bases, J lost 0 bases, and 15 bases lay in between. Germline V gene lookup returns CDR1 MDHEN and CDR2 SYDVKM.

The chain couples TRBV20-1 to TRBJ1-4; TRBD1 matches 10 bases. This CDR3 is built from 11 residues. After removal of 4 bases from V and 11 bases from J, the junction contained 1 base not matched to a gene. Germline V gene lookup returns CDR1 DFQATT and CDR2 SNEGSKA (reference sequence). CDR3 loop: CSATDRGKLFF. The CDR3 nucleotides read TGCAGTGCTACGGACAGGGGGAAACTGTTTTTT.

This chain joins TRBV4-2 and TRBJ2-1, with 7 nucleotides matching TRBD2. The V and J ends lost 2 bases and 4 bases, in that order; junction bases with no gene match: 11. The CDR3 loop spans 17 amino acids. Germline loops: CDR1 LGHNA, CDR2 YNFKEQ. Here the CDR3 DNA reads TGTGCCAGCAGCCAACCTCCCCGTAGTAGCGGGTACAATGAGCAGTTCTTC. This sequence encodes CASSQPPRSSGYNEQFF.

The chain carries TRBV7-3 and TRBJ2-1, with 14 bases lining up with TRBD2. Germline trimming cut 6 bases from V and 9 bases from J; bases unmatched to any gene: 4. Per the germline V gene, CDR1 is SGHTA and CDR2 is FQGTGA. The CDR3 is made up of 14 amino acids. Here the CDR3 DNA reads TGTGCCAGCAGGGGGACTAGCGGGGGTTCTGAGCAGTTCTTC. Protein: CASRGTSGGSEQFF.

This chain uses TRBV11-2 with TRBJ2-7; 9 nucleotides align to TRBD1. V shed 4 bases and J 1 base; nucleotides not matched to a gene: 8. The CDR3 extends over 16 amino acids. Looked up from germline, CDR1 is SGHAT and CDR2 is FQNNGV. This chain's CDR3 is CASSSVQGANSYEQYF. The CDR3 bases are TGTGCCAGCAGCTCCGTACAGGGGGCTAATTCCTACGAGCAGTACTTC.

This clone was recorded only once. The gene calls are TRBV7-8 and TRBJ1-4, with 9 bases matching TRBD1. This CDR3 is 15 amino acids long. The junction had 9 bases not matched to a gene; V was cut back by 5 bases and J by 8 bases. The germline gives CDR1 SGHVS, CDR2 FQNEAQ. The chain's CDR3 is CASSPRDRVLEKLFF. The DNA for the CDR3 is TGTGCCAGCAGCCCGCGGGACAGGGTTTTGGAAAAACTGTTTTTT.

This rearrangement joins TRBV4-3 to TRBJ2-3; 9 bases fit TRBD2. CDR1 is LGHNA and CDR2 is YSLEER in the germline V gene. The J segment lost 6 bases and the V segment lost 1 base, leaving 17 bases of the junction unmatched. CDR3 length: 19 residues. CDR3 bases: TGCGCCAGCAGCCAAGGACTGGTTCGGGCTAGCGGGATAGGGGATACGCAGTATTTT. The encoded protein is CASSQGLVRASGIGDTQYF.

The chain employs TRBV6-5 and TRBJ1-1; 7 positions match TRBD1. The germline gives CDR1 MNHEY, CDR2 SVGAGI. The V segment lost 2 bases and the J segment 0 bases; nucleotides outside the gene matches: 3. CDR3 length: 15 residues. For the CDR3, the DNA is TGTGCCAGCAGTTACGGGACAGCAATGAACACTGAAGCTTTCTTT. As protein: CASSYGTAMNTEAFF.

The CDR3 coding sequence is TGTGCCAGCAGCTTCCGGAATTCACCCCTCCACTTT. Translated, it gives CASSFRNSPLHF. The chain joins TRBV7-2 to TRBJ1-6; D is ambiguous. Germline loops: CDR1 SGHTA, CDR2 FQGNSA. This CDR3 comprises 12 residues. V lost 3 bases to trimming and J lost 7 bases, with 4 bases between them.

The rearrangement uses TRBV5-5 and TRBJ1-2, with 10 bases identical to TRBD1. V lost 3 bases to trimming and J lost 7 bases; unmatched junction nucleotides: 3. This CDR3 has 13 amino acids. From germline, CDR1 is SGHKS and CDR2 YYEKEE (reference sequence). CDR3 in amino acids: CASSSGTGVGYTF. CDR3 nucleotides: TGTGCCAGCAGCTCCGGGACAGGGGTTGGCTACACCTTC.

The chain carries TRBV5-1 and TRBJ1-1; 9 nucleotides match TRBD1. J gave up 5 bases and V 2 bases, and 4 bases lay outside the gene matches. This CDR3 is built from 14 residues. The germline V gene encodes CDR1 SGHRS and CDR2 YFSETQ. CDR3 sequence: CASSFTGTGTEAFF. CDR3 bases: TGCGCCAGCAGCTTTACGGGGACAGGGACTGAAGCTTTCTTT.

V and J are TRBV5-4 and TRBJ2-3, with D maybe TRBD1 (7 bases). Germline-derived CDR1 and CDR2 are SGHNT and YYREEE (reference sequence). V was clipped by 4 bases and J by 2 bases, with 17 bases between them. There are 16 residues in the CDR3. CDR3 nucleotides: TGTGCCAGCAGCGCACCAGCAGGGGGGTACACAGATACGCAGTATTTT. Translation gives CASSAPAGGYTDTQYF.

This chain joins TRBV7-8 and TRBJ2-7; 7 bases align to TRBD2. Germline lookup yields CDR1 SGHVS and CDR2 FQNEAQ. Germline trimming cut 4 bases from V and 5 bases from J; bases unmatched to any gene: 11. There are 15 residues in the CDR3. CDR3: CASSWSSGDGNEQYF. The CDR3 coding sequence is TGTGCCAGCAGCTGGTCGAGCGGGGACGGGAACGAGCAGTACTTC. Full variable domain (remainder filled in from reference TRBV7-8 and TRBJ2-7): GAGVSQSPRYKVAKRGQDVALRCDPISGHVSLFWYQQALGQGPEFLTYFQNEAQLDKSGLPSDRFFAERPEGSVSTLKIQRTQQEDSAVYLCASSWSSGDGNEQYFGPGTRLTVT.

The V gene is TRBV30, the J gene TRBJ1-1; no definite D call. Germline loops: CDR1 GTSNPN, CDR2 SVGIG (reference sequence). Trimming cost V 4 bases and J 4 bases, with 16 bases left between them. CDR3 length: 14 residues. The CDR3 is CAWNPLFGGTEAFF. In DNA form, the CDR3 reads TGTGCCTGGAACCCCCTTTTCGGTGGCACTGAAGCTTTCTTT.

This clone has just one count. This sequence joins TRBV19 and TRBJ1-4; no clear D gene. From germline, CDR1 is LNHDA and CDR2 SQIVND (reference sequence). The V end lost 4 bases, the J end lost 8 bases, and 17 bases lay between the germline ends. CDR3 length: 15 residues. CDR3 protein: CASSNPPTSGEKLFF. As DNA, the CDR3 is TGTGCCAGTAGTAACCCCCCGACATCGGGGGAAAAACTGTTTTTT. The full variable domain, in which reference TRBV19 and TRBJ1-4 provide the parts outside the CDR3, is DGGITQSPKYLFRKEGQNVTLSCEQNLNHDAMYWYRQDPGQGLRLIYYSQIVNDFQKGDIAEGYSVSREKKESFPLTVTSAQKNPTAFYLCASSNPPTSGEKLFFGSGTQLSVL.

The CDR3 is CASRSQANTGELFF. The CDR3 nucleotides are TGCGCCAGCAGATCCCAGGCCAACACCGGGGAGCTGTTTTTT. The chain carries TRBV5-1 and TRBJ2-2; D gene ambiguous. In germline, CDR1 is SGHRS, CDR2 YFSETQ. The V end lost 5 bases, the J end lost 2 bases, and 10 bases lay between the germline ends. The CDR3 totals 14 residues. Complete variable domain (other parts from reference TRBV5-1 and TRBJ2-2): KAGVTQTPRYLIKTRGQQVTLSCSPISGHRSVSWYQQTPGQGLQFLFEYFSETQRNKGNFPGRFSGRQFSNSRSEMNVSTLELGDSALYLCASRSQANTGELFFGEGSRLTVL.

The V and J genes are TRBV7-3 and TRBJ2-3, with TRBD1 as a possible D gene (6 bases). Germline CDR1 and CDR2: SGHTA and FQGTGA. The CDR3 runs 18 residues. V was shortened by 1 base and J by 3 bases, with 20 bases between the two germline ends. DNA of the CDR3: TGTGCCAGCAGCTTAAATCCCATAACAGGGACGGGGACAGATACGCAGTATTTT. It codes for CASSLNPITGTGTDTQYF.

To note about this clone: At the DNA level, this CDR3 is encoded by other sequences in the same sample as well. The CDR3 region is CASSQDRVTGELFF. DNA of the CDR3: TGCGCCAGCAGCCAAGATCGTGTGACCGGGGAGCTGTTTTTT. The chain joins TRBV4-3 to TRBJ2-2; D unresolved. V lost 0 bases, J lost 5 bases, and 7 bases lay in between. The CDR3 is 14 amino acids. In germline, CDR1 is LGHNA, CDR2 YSLEER.